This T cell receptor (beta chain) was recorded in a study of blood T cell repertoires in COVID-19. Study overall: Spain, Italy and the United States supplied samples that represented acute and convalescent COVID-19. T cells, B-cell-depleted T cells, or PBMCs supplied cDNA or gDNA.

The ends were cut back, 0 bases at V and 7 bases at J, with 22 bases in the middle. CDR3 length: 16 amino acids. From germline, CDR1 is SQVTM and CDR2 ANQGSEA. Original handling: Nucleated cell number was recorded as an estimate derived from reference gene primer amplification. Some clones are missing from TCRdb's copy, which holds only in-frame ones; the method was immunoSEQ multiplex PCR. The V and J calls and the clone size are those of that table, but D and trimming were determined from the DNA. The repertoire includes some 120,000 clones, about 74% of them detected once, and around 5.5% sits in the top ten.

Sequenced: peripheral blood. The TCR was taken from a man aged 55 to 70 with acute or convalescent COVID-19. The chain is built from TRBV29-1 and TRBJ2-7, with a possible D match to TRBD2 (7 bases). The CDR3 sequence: CSVEDLVPGGGEEQYF. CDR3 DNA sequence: TGCAGCGTTGAAGATCTAGTGCCGGGGGGCGGGGAGGAGCAGTACTTC.